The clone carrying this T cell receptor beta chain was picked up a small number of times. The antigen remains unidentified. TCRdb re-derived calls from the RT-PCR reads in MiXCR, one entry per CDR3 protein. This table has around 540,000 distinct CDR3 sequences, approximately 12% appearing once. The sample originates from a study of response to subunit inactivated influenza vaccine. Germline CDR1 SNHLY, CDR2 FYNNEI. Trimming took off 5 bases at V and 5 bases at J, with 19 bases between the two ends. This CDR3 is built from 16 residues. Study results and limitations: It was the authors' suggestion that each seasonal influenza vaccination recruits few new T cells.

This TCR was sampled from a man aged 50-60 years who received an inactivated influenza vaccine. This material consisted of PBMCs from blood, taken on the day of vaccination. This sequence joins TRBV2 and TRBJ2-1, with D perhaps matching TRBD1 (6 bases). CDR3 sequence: CASSLSRAGDHNEQFF. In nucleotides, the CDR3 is TGTGCCAGCAGTCTATCTAGGGCAGGGGACCACAATGAGCAGTTCTTC.